A single sample is the source of the 25 T cell receptor beta chains below, sequenced in a study of T cell changes during pregnancy in multiple sclerosis. Measured with immunoSEQ multiplex PCR; TCRdb has only the in-frame clones, and not every one. The sample shows some 80,000 clones, roughly nine tenths of them seen only once. This specimen consisted of peripheral blood, obtained before pregnancy. The origin of the receptors is a female donor with multiple sclerosis, enrolled in a pregnancy study.

The rearrangement links TRBV14 to TRBJ1-3; tentative D call: TRBD1 (6 bases). Looked up from germline, CDR1 is SGHDN and CDR2 is FVKESK. This CDR3 spans 12 amino acids. V was cut by 3 bases and J by 9 bases, with 9 bases left in between. The CDR3 protein is CASSHQGSTIYF. The CDR3 bases are TGTGCCAGCAGCCATCAGGGGTCCACCATATATTTT.

The CDR3 nucleotides read TGTGCCAGCAGGGTAGCGGATTTCACCGGGGAGCTGTTTTTT. This translates into CASRVADFTGELFF. The chain couples TRBV2 to TRBJ2-2; possibly TRBD2 for D (6 bases). The germline V gene has CDR1 SNHLY and CDR2 FYNNEI. This CDR3 contains 14 residues. With 6 bases removed from V and 4 bases from J, the gap between germline ends came to 12 bases.

This chain joins TRBV11-1 and TRBJ1-1, with D tentatively TRBD1 (5 bases). Between the trimmed V and J ends, which lost 5 bases and 8 bases, there was a span of 15 bases. Germline V CDR1 and CDR2: SGHAT, FQDESV (reference sequence). This CDR3 is 13 amino acids long. CDR3: CASSRYPAGEAFF. The CDR3 region has the DNA TGTGCCAGCAGCCGCTACCCAGCAGGGGAAGCTTTCTTT.

The chain recombines TRBV11-3 with TRBJ2-7; the match to TRBD2 covers 9 bases. Germline assignment: CDR1 SGHNT and CDR2 YENEEA. J lost 2 bases, V lost 5 bases, and 7 bases had no gene match. The CDR3 extends over 15 amino acids. The CDR3: CASSLSSGTTYEQYF. The CDR3 DNA is TGTGCCAGCAGCCTATCTAGCGGGACTACCTACGAGCAGTACTTC.

This chain links TRBV29-1 with TRBJ2-1, with 10 bases lining up with TRBD2. CDR1 and CDR2 from the germline V gene are SQVTM and ANQGSEA. CDR3 length: 12 residues. V shed 5 bases, J shed 6 bases, and the junction held 1 base outside the gene matches. The CDR3 DNA reads as TGCAGCGTTAGCGGGGGGGTCAATGAGCAGTTCTTC. It yields the protein CSVSGGVNEQFF.

The CDR3 loop is CASSQEGGQGGYGYTF. In DNA form, the CDR3 reads TGCGCCAGCAGCCAAGAGGGTGGTCAGGGAGGCTATGGCTACACCTTC. The gene calls are TRBV4-1 and TRBJ1-2, with D tentatively TRBD1 (5 bases). Germline assignment: CDR1 MGHRA and CDR2 YSYEKL. The V and J ends lost 0 bases and 4 bases respectively, with 15 bases between them. The length of the CDR3 is 16 residues.

This chain joins TRBV5-1 and TRBJ2-7; 7 bases align to TRBD1. The CDR3 sequence is 16 residues long. V shed 4 bases, J shed 1 base, and the junction held 11 bases outside the gene matches. Per germline, CDR1 SGHRS and CDR2 YFSETQ. Here the CDR3 reads CASSQVTGSASYEQYF. As DNA, the CDR3 is TGCGCCAGCAGCCAAGTGACAGGGTCGGCTTCCTACGAGCAGTACTTC.

J is TRBJ2-7 and V is TRBV27, with TRBD2 identical over 11 bases. J was trimmed by 3 bases and V by 6 bases; bases with no gene match: 4. Germline CDR1 reads MNHEY; CDR2 reads SMNVEV (reference sequence). CDR3 size: 14 residues. The CDR3 loop reads CASSPGLAVYEQYF. CDR3 nucleotides: TGTGCCAGCAGCCCGGGACTAGCGGTCTACGAGCAGTACTTC.

The gene calls are TRBV9 and TRBJ1-1; 7 nucleotides match TRBD1. Germline trimming cut 0 bases from V and 8 bases from J; bases unmatched to any gene: 4. This CDR3 has 13 residues. Germline CDR1 is SGDLS and CDR2 is YYNGEE. CDR3 in DNA: TGTGCCAGCAGCGTAGTAGGAGGGGGCGAAGCTTTCTTT. This codes for CASSVVGGGEAFF.

This sequence joins TRBV7-6 and TRBJ2-3, with a possible D match to TRBD2 (7 bases). The V end lost 1 base, the J end lost 2 bases, and 19 bases lay between the germline ends. The CDR3 contains 18 residues. Germline loops: CDR1 SGHVS, CDR2 FNYEAQ. CDR3 in DNA: TGTGCCAGCAGCTTAGTGGGGGGGCTAGCAGCTTACACAGATACGCAGTATTTT. Protein product: CASSLVGGLAAYTDTQYF. Full variable domain (remainder filled in from reference TRBV7-6 and TRBJ2-3): GAGVSQSPRYKVTKRGQDVALRCDPISGHVSLYWYRQALGQGPEFLTYFNYEAQQDKSGLPNDRFSAERPEGSISTLTIQRTEQRDSAMYRCASSLVGGLAAYTDTQYFGPGTRLTVL.

The V and J genes are TRBV6-5 and TRBJ2-7; D gene unclear. Trimming shortened V by 0 bases and J by 3 bases, and 12 bases separated the two germline ends. This CDR3 contains 15 residues. Looked up from germline, CDR1 is MNHEY and CDR2 is SVGAGI. The CDR3: CASSYSKAQVYEQYF. The CDR3 DNA is TGTGCCAGCAGTTACTCGAAGGCCCAGGTCTACGAGCAGTACTTC.

CDR3 in amino acids: CASAGGTNEKLFF. The DNA of the CDR3 is TGTGCCAGCGCAGGGGGTACAAATGAAAAACTGTTTTTT. The rearrangement joins TRBV28 to TRBJ1-4; 7 bases align to TRBD1. Germline lookup yields CDR1 MDHEN and CDR2 SYDVKM. The CDR3 is 13 amino acids. J gave up 5 bases and V 8 bases, and 5 bases lay outside the gene matches.

The chain combines TRBV15 with TRBJ1-2; 9 bases match TRBD1. This CDR3 contains 14 residues. The germline CDR1 and CDR2 sequences are LNHNV and YYDKDF (reference sequence). The trim removed 6 bases at V and 5 bases at J, leaving 7 bases unmatched. The CDR3 here is CATRTGQGWYGYTF. Written as DNA, the CDR3 is TGTGCCACCAGAACCGGACAGGGGTGGTATGGCTACACCTTC.

This clone appeared once. Its ends do not fully match the called genes, so a read error is possible. The chain joins TRBV19 to TRBJ2-1; D might be TRBD2 (5 bases). CDR3 size: 13 residues. The germline V gene has CDR1 LNHDA and CDR2 SQIVND (reference sequence). The CDR3 DNA sequence: TGTGCCAGTAGAGCGGACTCCAACAATGAGCAGTTCTTC. Translating it yields CASRADSNNEQFF.

The CDR3, as DNA: TGTGCCAGCAGCTTGGATATCGGGACAGATACGCAGTATTTT. It codes for CASSLDIGTDTQYF. The chain recombines TRBV5-4 with TRBJ2-3, with unresolved D. Germline assignment: CDR1 SGHNT and CDR2 YYREEE (reference sequence). The CDR3 consists of 14 residues. Trimming stripped 0 bases from V and 3 bases from J, with 8 bases between.

The V gene is TRBV2, the J gene TRBJ2-7, with D maybe TRBD1 (5 bases). Germline V lookup: CDR1 SNHLY, CDR2 FYNNEI. The CDR3 length is 11 residues. Trimming removed 6 bases at V and 6 bases at J, with 9 bases between. This chain's CDR3 is CASRYQGEQYF. DNA for the CDR3: TGTGCCAGCAGATACCAGGGCGAGCAGTACTTC.

This rearrangement joins TRBV11-1 to TRBJ2-7; possible D gene TRBD1, 5 bases. The length of the CDR3 is 14 residues. Germline V lookup: CDR1 SGHAT, CDR2 FQDESV (reference sequence). The V gene lost 5 bases and the J gene lost 6 bases, with 17 bases spanning the gap. In DNA form, the CDR3 reads TGTGCCAGCAGCCGAGCAGGGAATTCCGCCGAGCAGTACTTC. It translates to CASSRAGNSAEQYF.

This chain uses TRBV5-1 with TRBJ2-5; a weak D match, TRBD1 (5 bases). The J call is doubtful: the DNA matches TRBJ2-7 better. CDR3 length: 14 residues. Germline values: CDR1 SGHRS, CDR2 YFSETQ. In DNA form, the CDR3 reads TGCGCCAGCAGCTTGGTTCGGCAGGGTTACGAGCAGTACTTC. It is translated as CASSLVRQGYEQYF.

This rearrangement joins TRBV28 to TRBJ1-2; D gene ambiguous. The length of the CDR3 is 10 residues. Germline V gene sequence: CDR1 MDHEN, CDR2 SYDVKM. V gave up 8 bases and J gave up 6 bases, with 7 bases separating them. Here the CDR3 DNA reads TGTGCCAGCCGAGGGAATGGCTACACCTTC. It translates to CASRGNGYTF.

The chain employs TRBV13 and TRBJ2-1; 8 bases match TRBD2. V shed 5 bases and J 7 bases; nucleotides not matched to a gene: 10. The CDR3 totals 15 residues. Germline CDR1 is PRHDT and CDR2 is FYEKMQ (reference sequence). The CDR3 sequence is CASSLSGTRMNEQFF. CDR3 DNA sequence: TGTGCCAGCAGCCTTTCCGGGACTAGGATGAATGAGCAGTTCTTC.

This chain connects TRBV2 to TRBJ2-3; 9 positions match TRBD1. The junction had 12 bases not matched to a gene; V was cut back by 8 bases and J by 3 bases. This CDR3 region has 16 residues. Germline CDR1 SNHLY, CDR2 FYNNEI. CDR3 nucleotides: TGTGCCAGCCCGCTGTCGACAGGGGGGGGAACAGATACGCAGTATTTT. As protein: CASPLSTGGGTDTQYF.

V usage is TRBV19 and J usage is TRBJ1-1; 7 bases line up with TRBD1. After removal of 3 bases from V and 1 base from J, the junction contained 8 bases not matched to a gene. Germline V gene sequence: CDR1 LNHDA, CDR2 SQIVND (reference sequence). CDR3 size: 16 residues. The CDR3 spells CASSIRGGPSNTEAFF. CDR3 DNA: TGTGCCAGTAGTATTCGAGGGGGCCCGTCGAACACTGAAGCTTTCTTT. Looking up the rest from reference TRBV19 and TRBJ1-1 gives the full variable domain: DGGITQSPKYLFRKEGQNVTLSCEQNLNHDAMYWYRQDPGQGLRLIYYSQIVNDFQKGDIAEGYSVSREKKESFPLTVTSAQKNPTAFYLCASSIRGGPSNTEAFFGQGTRLTVV.

Only one count was recorded for this clone. This chain joins TRBV6-1 and TRBJ2-7; a possible D gene is TRBD2 (5 bases). CDR3 length: 15 residues. Trimming took off 5 bases at V and 2 bases at J, with 16 bases between the two ends. Germline V lookup: CDR1 MNHNS, CDR2 SASEGT. The CDR3 region is CASSPAASSPYEQYF. The DNA of the CDR3 is TGTGCCAGCAGTCCTGCGGCTAGCAGTCCCTACGAGCAGTACTTC.

V usage is TRBV28 and J usage is TRBJ2-7; D may be TRBD1 (5 bases). The CDR3 loop spans 11 amino acids. Germline-derived CDR1 and CDR2 are MDHEN and SYDVKM. V was clipped by 6 bases and J by 5 bases, with 8 bases between them. CDR3 DNA sequence: TGTGCCAGCAGAGCAGGGAACGAGCAGTACTTC. As protein: CASRAGNEQYF.

The chain links TRBV19 to TRBJ1-1, with D uncertain. The CDR3 extends over 14 amino acids. Germline V gene data show CDR1 as LNHDA and CDR2 as SQIVND (reference sequence). Deletions cut 3 bases from V and 7 bases from J, with 15 bases between. Here the CDR3 DNA reads TGTGCCAGTAGTATGGATTACGGAGTAATTGAAGCTTTCTTT. This translates into CASSMDYGVIEAFF.